The TCR beta chain under discussion was sequenced for a study of blood T cells in healthy people across ages (dated by TCRdb to the mid-2010s). Some background on the complete study: In model experiments, roughly one uniquely barcoded TCR beta cDNA molecule per two T cells was captured by template switching. To track age-related changes in TCR beta repertoire diversity, the study relied on deep sequencing normalized with unique cDNA molecular identifiers. Donors were grouped into four age groups: young (average roughly 17 years), middle-aged (approximately 41), aged (about 60) and long-lived (just over 80). To avoid experimental bias, donors of different ages were distributed randomly across sequencing lanes. Two additional independent replicas of 1 million unique cDNA reads from the same blood draw were analyzed for two donors (one aged 18 to 30 and one aged 80 or older). The full study reports these points: Estimates of total diversity based on one million sequenced T cells were considered lower bounds and underestimates. Conclusive comparison of naive and antigen-experienced compartments was prevented by the profiling of bulk unsorted PBMCs. Because the CMV infection status of the donors was unknown, age-related changes in expanded clonotypes may potentially have been confounded. Compared with the aged group, the long-lived group had more naive CD4+ T cells, fewer expanded clones and increased TCR diversity, suggesting age selection. A strong correlation was found between observed TCR beta diversity and the percentage of naive T cells measured by flow cytometry. Observed TCR beta diversity per million T cells fell roughly linearly with age, and a significant reduction was already apparent by age around 40.

Receptor amplification or capture employed 5' RACE. Instrument on record: Illumina HiSeq 2500. The second PCR ran for roughly 7 to 12 cycles and used a J-beta primer mix along with a sample-barcoded 5' primer. A template-switch 5' adaptor carrying 12 random nucleotides introduced a unique molecular identifier onto each TCR beta cDNA molecule. At least 3 million CDR3-containing paired-end reads were obtained from each sample. First-strand cDNA was synthesized from all RNA with the Mint cDNA synthesis kit, primed by a TRBC-specific oligonucleotide. After uracil-DNA glycosylase treatment, a first 18-cycle PCR used universal primers M1SS and BC2_uni_R on all cDNA. The paper's data handling went like this. Each sample was normalized by randomly selecting 1 million high-quality reads, each carrying a distinct molecular identifier. Instead of being binned into consensus sequences, reads that shared molecular identifiers were thrown out. MiTCR, with a Q25 quality threshold and the strictest error-elimination algorithm, was used for CDR3 identification, clonotype clustering and error correction. A nonparametric unseen species model with Euler transformation was used to estimate lower-bound total TCR beta diversity. Starting from the raw public reads, TCRdb applied fastp trimming at Q25, assembled clones with MiXCR and retained in-frame beta chains. Each entry merges the rows of one CDR3 protein and shows their most common DNA and genes. The V and J calls reflect TCRdb's pipeline rather than the authors' work. This sample is represented by around 670,000 distinct CDR3 sequences; 25% to 30% of them were singletons. 15% to 18% of the sample comes from the top ten.

Systemically healthy Caucasian individuals from Russia, approximately 39 in total and aged about 6 to 100 years, were included as donors. Around 10 milliliters of peripheral blood were collected from each donor into EDTA-treated Vacutainer tubes. Ficoll-Paque density-gradient centrifugation was used to isolate PBMCs, with at least 6 million obtained per sample. Trizol reagent was used to extract total RNA from PBMCs, with at least 6 micrograms per sample. Naive CD45RAhigh/CD27high T cell percentages were measured by flow cytometry on a PBMC aliquot from every donor. Sequences SGHTA (CDR1) and FQGNSA (CDR2) are obtained from the germline V gene. V drops 1 base and J drops 7 bases, leaving 13 bases in between. Taken from cysteine to phenylalanine, the CDR3 has 14 residues. Only the CDR3 region is kept as DNA, spanning 42 bases read in frame from base 1. A remark on this clonotype: The antigen it recognizes is unknown. The record has no base qualities; no much larger clone is one base away.

The chain is made from TRBV7-2 and TRBJ1-2, with no reliable assignment of the D segment. The receptor comes from a woman over 75 in good health. The sequencing sample was made of blood. For the CDR3, the sequence is CASSLEAGVRGYTF. The DNA sequence follows: TGTGCCAGCAGCTTAGAGGCGGGAGTCCGTGGCTACACCTTC.